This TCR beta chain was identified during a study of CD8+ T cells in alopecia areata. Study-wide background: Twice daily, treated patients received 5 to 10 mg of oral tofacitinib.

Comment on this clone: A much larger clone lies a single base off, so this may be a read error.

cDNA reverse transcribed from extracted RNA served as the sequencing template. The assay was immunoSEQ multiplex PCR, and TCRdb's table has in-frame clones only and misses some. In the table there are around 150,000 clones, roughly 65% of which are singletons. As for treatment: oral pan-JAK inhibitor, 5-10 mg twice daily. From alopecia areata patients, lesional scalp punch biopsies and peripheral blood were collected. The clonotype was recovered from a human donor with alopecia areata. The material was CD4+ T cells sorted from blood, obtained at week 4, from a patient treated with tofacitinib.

In nucleotides, the CDR3 is TGTGTCAGCAGCCAAGGCCCCCTCGAGGAGACCCAGTACTTC. Amino acids: CVSSQGPLEETQYF. This chain joins TRBV7-3 and TRBJ2-5; D is unclear. CDR3 size: 14 residues. The germline V gene has CDR1 SGHTA and CDR2 FQGTGA. The variable domain in full, with the rest retrieved from reference TRBV7-3 and TRBJ2-5, is GAGVSQTPSNKVTEKGKYVELRCDPISGHTALYWYRQSLGQGPEFLIYFQGTGAADDSGLPNDRFFAVRPEGSVSTLKIQRTERGDSAVYLCVSSQGPLEETQYFGPGTRLLVL.